This T cell receptor beta chain was observed in a study of T cell changes during pregnancy in multiple sclerosis. Clones were read by immunoSEQ multiplex PCR, and TCRdb kept only the in-frame ones, dropping some. The repertoire consists of some 80,000 clones, with about 95% occurring once and the leading ten covering approximately 1%. This clone was recorded once. Unmatched junction bases numbered 7, after V lost 2 bases and J lost 5 bases. Germline CDR1 and CDR2: MNHEY and SVGAGI. The CDR3 runs 16 residues. This clonotype was sampled from a female donor with multiple sclerosis, enrolled in a pregnancy study. The sample here was peripheral blood, taken in the second trimester of pregnancy. V usage is TRBV6-5 and J usage is TRBJ1-4, with 8 bases fitting TRBD1. The CDR3 spells CASSYGQGNSNEKLFF. The CDR3 coding sequence is TGTGCCAGCAGTTACGGACAGGGAAATTCAAATGAAAAACTGTTTTTT.